This TCR beta chain appears in the sequencing data of a study of shared clonotypes between healthy human individuals. Using immunoSEQ multiplex PCR, the repertoire was profiled, and TCRdb retains in-frame clones only, with some absent. There are roughly 2,500,000 clones in the sample; 93% occur only once, and 0.36% lies in the top ten. The CD4+ fraction was divided into a CD45RA+ naive subset and a CD45RA-negative memory subset. The germline V and J ends were trimmed by 3 bases and 7 bases, with 20 bases remaining between them. There are 16 residues in the CDR3. CDR1 is SGDLS and CDR2 is YYNGEE in the germline V gene.

The rearrangement uses TRBV9 and TRBJ2-1; tentatively, D is TRBD2 (5 bases). The sequence derives from a man aged 18 to 29 in good health. Some clones in this sample may be carry-over from other donors' samples. The sequenced sample consisted of naive CD4+ T cells from PBMCs. The subset is: CD45RA+ positively selected. CDR3 sequence (DNA): TGTGCCAGCAGCGCCTACCGACTAAATCGGGGTAATGAGCAGTTCTTC. Protein product: CASSAYRLNRGNEQFF.